This is a list of T cell receptor beta chains from one sample in a study of esophageal squamous cell carcinoma under preoperative chemotherapy. TCRdb redid the calling of the PCR reads with MiXCR, one entry per CDR3 protein. Of about 30,000 distinct CDR3 sequences detected, 45% to 55% appear once; the ten largest clones hold approximately 12%. Sample collection was performed from a patient given preoperative chemotherapy. Receptors were obtained from a human donor with esophageal squamous cell carcinoma. The donor label of this sample is uncertain. CDR3s leave out the opening cysteine and the closing phenylalanine or tryptophan.

TRBJ2-1 TRBV5-1 12 ASSPGGDGNEQF
TRBJ2-2 TRBV7-4 13 AMSRKTVNTGTLY
TRBJ2-3 TRBV27 14 ASRPTGTASTDTQY
TRBJ2-5 TRBV7-2 10 ASSLDQGAQY
TRBJ2-5 TRBV7-2 14 ASTGAGGGAKEIQY
TRBJ2-1 TRBV7-3 11 ASSLTSANEQF
TRBJ2-1 TRBV12-3/TRBV12-4 10 ASSLGENEQF
TRBJ2-1 TRBV6-1 13 ASRDHMVDSYEQF
TRBJ2-3 TRBV11-2 14 ASSLGGGGDTDTQY
TRBJ1-4 TRBV12-3/TRBV12-4 12 ASSRDRLHEKLF
. TRBV7-2 18 ASSLAGRASGGCGTDTQY
. TRBV7-8 15 ASSPGRGLRAGETQY
. TRBV7-8 11 ASAGGAVVGQY
. TRBV27 13 ASSSSGRTSDEQF
TRBJ2-5 TRBV7-8 16 ASSPGGHPSLRGNEQY
TRBJ2-1 TRBV5-6 14 ASSPLAGGIYNEQF
TRBJ2-3 TRBV12-3/TRBV12-4 13 ARSLLAASTGAQY
TRBJ2-1 TRBV28 14 ASSWKLAGANNEQF
TRBJ2-3 TRBV28 13 ASSLRRVNRDTQY
TRBJ2-5 TRBV12-3/TRBV12-4 12 ACIGGGAQDTQY
. TRBV7-6 17 ARGLGAAIGGGAKETQY
TRBJ2-4 TRBV27 12 AGSRAGSNSIQY
TRBJ2-3 TRBV6-1 13 ASSEVRRGADTQY
. TRBV7-3 14 ASSRNVGGRGVTQY
. TRBV12-3/TRBV12-4 11 ASSSPDRGEQY
TRBJ2-4 TRBV6-4 9 ASSPFNVQY
TRBJ2-4 TRBV7-2 10 ASSLDAESQY
TRBJ2-5 TRBV7-9 14 ASGGPRGRANDTQY
. TRBV27 12 ASSSPGGGETQY
. TRBV6-1 11 ASSEERGDEQY
TRBJ1-6 TRBV11-1 14 ASSLGIGGRNSPLH
TRBJ2-2 TRBV6-5 13 ASSYWASDTGELF
TRBJ2-5 TRBV11-3 12 ASSSGGGEETQL
TRBJ2-2 TRBV6-1 15 ASRGSQAGQNTGELF
TRBJ1-5 TRBV7-2 14 ASSLVGTDSNQPQH